The 16 T cell receptor beta chains below come from one sample, sequenced in a study of blood T cells in healthy people across ages. It was with a sample-barcoded 5' primer and a J-beta primer mix that a second PCR of roughly 6 to 12 cycles was run. TCRdb independently ran MiXCR on the 5' RACE reads; one entry per CDR3 protein. The table lists about 2 million distinct CDR3 sequences, 49% of them singletons. Sequencing was carried out using blood. The source is a woman aged 40 to 50 in good health.

The rearrangement links TRBV4-3 to TRBJ2-1; D gene unclear. The germline CDR1 and CDR2 sequences are LGHNA and YSLEER. This CDR3 has 14 amino acids. V shed 1 base and J shed 3 bases, with 7 bases lying between them. CDR3 nucleotide sequence: TGCGCCAGCAGCCAAGGACCAGACTACAATGAGCAGTTCTTC. Its translation: CASSQGPDYNEQFF.

J is TRBJ1-2 and V is TRBV13, with 10 bases identical to TRBD1. Trimming took 4 bases from V and 7 from J; bases not matched to a gene: 9. This CDR3 is 15 amino acids long. The germline V gene encodes CDR1 PRHDT and CDR2 FYEKMQ (reference sequence). For the CDR3, the DNA is TGTGCCAGCAGCTCCGGGACAGGGGTTGATAGTGGCTACACCTTC. This codes for CASSSGTGVDSGYTF.

This clonotype was counted between two and nine times. This chain links TRBV15 with TRBJ2-3, with D perhaps matching TRBD1 or TRBD2 (6 bases each). CDR3 size: 14 residues. The ends were cut back, 6 bases at V and 2 bases at J, with 12 bases in the middle. Looked up from germline, CDR1 is LNHNV and CDR2 is YYDKDF (reference sequence). The CDR3 DNA is TGTGCCACCAGAGGGGGGTCTGCCACAGATACGCAGTATTTT. Its protein product is CATRGGSATDTQYF.

The rearrangement uses TRBV20-1 and TRBJ1-2; D might be TRBD1 (5 bases). V lost 5 bases to trimming and J lost 4 bases, with 14 bases between them. Germline V gene data show CDR1 as DFQATT and CDR2 as SNEGSKA (reference sequence). This CDR3 has 13 amino acids. Written as DNA, the CDR3 is TGCAGTGCTTCAACTCCGGGGACCTATGGCTACACCTTC. This translates into CSASTPGTYGYTF.

The genes are TRBV20-1 and TRBJ1-6; D gene uncertain. The germline CDR1 and CDR2 sequences are DFQATT and SNEGSKA (reference sequence). V was trimmed by 0 bases and J by 4 bases, leaving 10 bases between them. The CDR3 loop spans 15 amino acids. The CDR3 nucleotides are TGCAGTGCTAGAGATCGGCAGTTTTATAATTCACCCCTCCACTTT. Protein sequence: CSARDRQFYNSPLHF.

The gene calls are TRBV5-1 and TRBJ2-2, with no clear D. Germline lookup yields CDR1 SGHRS and CDR2 YFSETQ. The CDR3 runs 15 residues. The V and J ends lost 2 bases and 0 bases respectively, with 8 bases between them. CDR3 nucleotides: TGCGCCAGCAGCTTTGCCAGAGCGAACACCGGGGAGCTGTTTTTT. Translation: CASSFARANTGELFF.

This clonotype came up once. This chain links TRBV7-9 with TRBJ2-5; possible D gene TRBD1, 5 bases. The CDR3 has 14 residues. The germline CDR1 and CDR2 sequences are SEHNR and FQNEAQ (reference sequence). Trimming removed 1 base from V and 3 bases from J, with 9 bases in between. CDR3 amino acids: CASSLVREKETQYF. The CDR3 DNA reads as TGTGCCAGCAGCTTAGTCAGGGAAAAAGAGACCCAGTACTTC.

The chain links TRBV5-1 to TRBJ2-1; D could derive from TRBD1 or TRBD2 (5 bases each). The V gene's germline CDR1 is SGHRS and CDR2 YFSETQ. The CDR3 is 10 amino acids. The ends were cut back, 6 bases at V and 9 bases at J, with 7 bases in the middle. The CDR3 region is CASNGTEQFF. The CDR3 nucleotides read TGCGCCAGCAATGGGACTGAGCAGTTCTTC.

This clonotype appeared a few times. The CDR3 reads CASSPGWGLETQYF. The DNA of the CDR3 is TGTGCCAGCAGCCCAGGCTGGGGACTGGAGACCCAGTACTTC. V usage is TRBV7-2 and J usage is TRBJ2-5; D is perhaps TRBD2 (6 bases). Germline CDR1 reads SGHTA; CDR2 reads FQGNSA. Trimming left V 5 bases short and J 5 bases short, with 15 bases between. The length of the CDR3 is 14 residues.

The chain joins TRBV11-2 to TRBJ2-1; 7 nucleotides line up with TRBD2. From germline, CDR1 is SGHAT and CDR2 FQNNGV. The CDR3 covers 16 residues. V trimming: 3 bases; J trimming: 4 bases; junction bases outside the gene matches: 9. Here the CDR3 reads CASSFDERGWYNEQFF. CDR3 in DNA: TGTGCCAGCAGCTTCGATGAGCGGGGTTGGTACAATGAGCAGTTCTTC.

This clonotype was seen only a few times. V is TRBV27 and J is TRBJ1-6; D perhaps matches TRBD1 (5 bases). Germline V lookup: CDR1 MNHEY, CDR2 SMNVEV (reference sequence). The CDR3 has 21 residues. The germline V and J ends were trimmed by 6 bases and 0 bases, with 27 bases remaining between them. This chain's CDR3 is CASSPLGGDAVKSSYNSPLHF. The CDR3 DNA reads as TGTGCCAGCAGCCCCCTGGGAGGGGATGCCGTTAAGAGCTCCTATAATTCACCCCTCCACTTT.

The rearrangement joins TRBV20-1 to TRBJ2-1; D unclear. The germline V gene encodes CDR1 DFQATT and CDR2 SNEGSKA (reference sequence). This CDR3 spans 10 amino acids. V was pared by 3 bases and J by 9 bases, with 6 bases between. The CDR3 bases are TGCAGTGCTAGCACGAGTGAGCAGTTCTTC. Translating it yields CSASTSEQFF.

This chain links TRBV15 with TRBJ2-1; 10 positions agree with TRBD2. The CDR3 is 17 amino acids. CDR1 and CDR2 (germline): LNHNV, YYDKDF (reference sequence). Trimming at V came to 0 bases and at J to 5 bases, leaving 7 bases not matched to a gene. The CDR3: CATSRDQKRGGNNEQFF. CDR3 nucleotides: TGTGCCACCAGCAGAGATCAAAAGCGGGGGGGCAACAATGAGCAGTTCTTC.

The chain carries TRBV12-3 or TRBV12-4 and TRBJ2-7; D uncertain. V lost 4 bases and J 1 base, leaving 14 bases between the germline ends. The CDR3 runs to 15 residues. The CDR3 coding sequence is TGTGCCAGCAGTTCCAGGACGGAAGGGTCCTACGAGCAGTACTTC. Protein product: CASSSRTEGSYEQYF.

The chain joins TRBV3-1 to TRBJ2-4; a possible D gene is TRBD2 (7 bases). CDR1 is LGHDT and CDR2 is YNNKEL in the germline V gene (reference sequence). The CDR3 has 16 residues. V was clipped by 1 base and J by 6 bases, with 16 bases between them. The CDR3 region has the DNA TGTGCCAGCAGCCAAGGGGGGGGGGCCTCGGGAAACATTCAGTACTTC. Translation: CASSQGGGASGNIQYF. The variable domain in full, with the rest retrieved from reference TRBV3-1 and TRBJ2-4, is DTAVSQTPKYLVTQMGNDKSIKCEQNLGHDTMYWYKQDSKKFLKIMFSYNNKELIINETVPNRFSPKSPDKAHLNLHINSLELGDSAVYFCASSQGGGASGNIQYFGAGTRLSVL.

This sequence joins TRBV11-2 and TRBJ2-5, with D possibly being TRBD2 (6 bases). Trimming cost V 4 bases and J 1 base, with 19 bases left between them. CDR1 is SGHAT, CDR2 FQNNGV, per germline. The CDR3 extends over 17 amino acids. The CDR3 region has the DNA TGTGCCAGCAGCTCCGTTGAAGTAGCGGAGATCCAAGAGACCCAGTACTTC. Its translation is CASSSVEVAEIQETQYF.